The TCR beta chain under discussion was sequenced for a study of a mutant IDH1 vaccine in newly diagnosed glioma. The time point was: week 23, last vaccination. One vaccine dose held 300 ug of mutant IDH1 20-mer peptide and came with topical imiquimod. CDR1 and CDR2 (germline): LNHDA, SQIVND (reference sequence). The ends were cut back, 7 bases at V and 8 bases at J, with 20 bases in the middle. The CDR3 is 14 residues long. Regarding this clone: The target antigen is unknown.

Sequencing used immunoSEQ multiplex PCR; TCRdb keeps in-frame clones, though not all of them. This sample has tens of thousands of clones, with roughly 80% found just once. The sequences come from PBMCs, collected from a glioma patient whose treatment included an IDH1 peptide vaccine. The V gene is TRBV19, the J gene TRBJ1-2; D possibly corresponds to TRBD1 (6 bases). The receptor was isolated from a man aged 35-49 years with glioma. The CDR3 here is CASIPGRGGYGYTF. The CDR3 DNA reads as TGTGCCAGTATCCCTGGCAGGGGCGGGTACGGCTACACCTTC. Filled out from reference TRBV19 and TRBJ1-2, the complete variable domain reads DGGITQSPKYLFRKEGQNVTLSCEQNLNHDAMYWYRQDPGQGLRLIYYSQIVNDFQKGDIAEGYSVSREKKESFPLTVTSAQKNPTAFYLCASIPGRGGYGYTFGSGTRLTVV.